The 30 T cell receptor beta chains in this list originate from one sample, sequenced in a study of cytomegalovirus exposure and HLA in healthy donors. PCR involved 60 Vbeta and 13 Jbeta primers. Measured with immunoSEQ multiplex PCR; TCRdb has only the in-frame clones, and not every one. The table includes about 97,000 clones, about three quarters detected once. Material for sequencing was PBMCs. These receptors came from a man in his forties or fifties in good health and CMV-seronegative.

Notes on this clone: This CDR3 is also generated by other DNA sequences in the sample. The J gene is TRBJ2-7, the V gene TRBV2; 14 positions agree with TRBD2. Unmatched junction bases numbered 4, after V lost 6 bases and J lost 3 bases. This CDR3 is 15 amino acids long. Germline CDR1 and CDR2: SNHLY and FYNNEI. Written as DNA, the CDR3 is TGTGCCAGCAGCGCCGGGACTAGCGGGGGCTACGAGCAGTACTTC. It translates to CASSAGTSGGYEQYF.

The rearrangement joins TRBV11-2 to TRBJ1-4; TRBD1 aligns across 8 bases. This CDR3 is built from 15 residues. With 1 base clipped from V and 5 bases from J, the junction kept 3 bases outside the gene matches. CDR1 SGHAT and CDR2 FQNNGV come from the germline V gene. For the CDR3, the DNA is TGTGCCAGCAGCTTAGTTACAGGGGGGAATGAAAAACTGTTTTTT. As protein: CASSLVTGGNEKLFF.

The chain carries TRBV7-2 and TRBJ1-2, with D maybe TRBD1 (6 bases). CDR1 and CDR2 (germline): SGHTA, FQGNSA. This CDR3 comprises 12 residues. V lost 5 bases to trimming and J lost 8 bases, with 12 bases between them. Here the CDR3 DNA reads TGTGCCAGCAGCGTCCAAACAGGGGGCTACACCTTC. Its translation: CASSVQTGGYTF.

This clone was observed a single time. The chain joins TRBV6-1 to TRBJ2-2; TRBD2 agrees at 11 bases. CDR1 MNHNS and CDR2 SASEGT come from the germline V gene. V lost 0 bases to trimming and J lost 3 bases; unmatched junction nucleotides: 3. CDR3 size: 17 residues. CDR3 region: CASSEAPLAGDTGELFF. DNA of the CDR3: TGTGCCAGCAGTGAAGCCCCACTAGCGGGGGACACCGGGGAGCTGTTTTTT.

The chain links TRBV7-6 to TRBJ2-5; 8 bases fit TRBD2. Germline V CDR1 and CDR2: SGHVS, FNYEAQ. Unmatched junction bases numbered 12, after V lost 5 bases and J lost 4 bases. The CDR3 covers 16 residues. The CDR3, as DNA: TGTGCCAGCAGCAGGTTCGGGGGGGCCCCTGTAGAGACCCAGTACTTC. It codes for CASSRFGGAPVETQYF. The complete variable domain, with remaining parts taken from reference TRBV7-6 and TRBJ2-5, reads GAGVSQSPRYKVTKRGQDVALRCDPISGHVSLYWYRQALGQGPEFLTYFNYEAQQDKSGLPNDRFSAERPEGSISTLTIQRTEQRDSAMYRCASSRFGGAPVETQYFGPGTRLLVL.

This chain joins TRBV6-5 and TRBJ1-3; tentatively, D is TRBD1 (6 bases). Germline V lookup: CDR1 MNHEY, CDR2 SVGAGI. The CDR3 covers 16 residues. The V and J ends lost 4 bases and 2 bases respectively, with 15 bases between them. The CDR3 coding sequence is TGTGCCAGCAGTTCGTCGGGGGGCCTCCCTGGAAACACCATATATTTT. Protein: CASSSSGGLPGNTIYF.

The rearrangement joins TRBV5-1 to TRBJ2-5, with 12 positions matching TRBD2. V shed 4 bases, J shed 5 bases, and the junction held 6 bases outside the gene matches. This CDR3 has 15 residues. CDR1 is SGHRS, CDR2 YFSETQ, per germline. The CDR3 DNA sequence: TGCGCCAGCAGCGACTTGACTAGCGGGGGTGAGACCCAGTACTTC. Residues: CASSDLTSGGETQYF. Full variable domain (missing parts from reference TRBV5-1 and TRBJ2-5): KAGVTQTPRYLIKTRGQQVTLSCSPISGHRSVSWYQQTPGQGLQFLFEYFSETQRNKGNFPGRFSGRQFSNSRSEMNVSTLELGDSALYLCASSDLTSGGETQYFGPGTRLLVL.

This clone occurred a few times. The chain employs TRBV2 and TRBJ2-5, with 9 bases lining up with TRBD2. Trimming at V came to 4 bases and at J to 5 bases, leaving 5 bases not matched to a gene. This CDR3 has 14 amino acids. Germline lookup yields CDR1 SNHLY and CDR2 FYNNEI. CDR3 loop: CASSVAGAEETQYF. The CDR3 region has the DNA TGTGCCAGCAGTGTAGCGGGGGCGGAGGAGACCCAGTACTTC.

This chain links TRBV7-2 with TRBJ1-4; TRBD1 is a possible D gene (6 bases). Germline CDR1 and CDR2: SGHTA and FQGNSA. Trimming shortened V by 6 bases and J by 6 bases, and 11 bases separated the two germline ends. The CDR3 has 13 amino acids. The CDR3 DNA is TGTGCCAGCAGTTCAGGGGTGCATGAAAAACTGTTTTTT. Translating gives CASSSGVHEKLFF.

The chain employs TRBV5-6 and TRBJ2-5, with TRBD2 matching 8 bases. The CDR3 covers 17 residues. J lost 6 bases, V lost 2 bases, and 15 bases had no gene match. The germline CDR1 and CDR2 sequences are SGHDT and YYEEEE. Written as DNA, the CDR3 is TGTGCCAGCAGCTTCTTGGAGCGGGGGCCCGATGGGAAGACCCAGTACTTC. Encoded protein: CASSFLERGPDGKTQYF.

This chain joins TRBV7-9 and TRBJ2-1; D gene uncertain. The CDR3 has 13 amino acids. The germline gives CDR1 SEHNR, CDR2 FQNEAQ (reference sequence). The V end was cut by 1 base, the J end by 6 bases, with 7 bases between. The CDR3 here is CASSLGLVNEQFF. For the CDR3, the DNA is TGTGCCAGCAGCTTAGGCTTAGTCAATGAGCAGTTCTTC.

The CDR3 nucleotides are TGTGCCACCAGCAGGGGCGTAGATACGCAGTATTTT. The encoded protein is CATSRGVDTQYF. The chain recombines TRBV15 with TRBJ2-3, with D unresolved. In germline, CDR1 is LNHNV, CDR2 YYDKDF (reference sequence). V lost 3 bases and J lost 5, with 6 bases in between. The CDR3 has 12 residues. Full variable domain (outside the CDR3, taken from reference TRBV15 and TRBJ2-3): DAMVIQNPRYQVTQFGKPVTLSCSQTLNHNVMYWYQQKSSQAPKLLFHYYDKDFNNEADTPDNFQSRRPNTSFCFLDIRSPGLGDTAMYLCATSRGVDTQYFGPGTRLTVL.

CDR3 sequence reads: CASSLATVRQETQYF. The CDR3 coding sequence is TGTGCCAGCAGCTTAGCGACAGTGAGACAAGAGACCCAGTACTTC. This chain connects TRBV7-2 to TRBJ2-5; tentatively, D is TRBD1 (5 bases). CDR1 is SGHTA and CDR2 is FQGNSA in the germline V gene. V gave up 0 bases and J gave up 2 bases, with 10 bases separating them. This CDR3 has 15 residues.

This clone has just a few counts. The gene calls are TRBV29-1 and TRBJ1-6; 7 bases match TRBD1. The ends lost 5 bases at V and 7 bases at J; junction bases unmatched: 5. Germline V gene sequence: CDR1 SQVTM, CDR2 ANQGSEA. This CDR3 contains 13 residues. The CDR3 sequence: CSVRQGNNSPLHF. As DNA, the CDR3 is TGCAGCGTTAGACAGGGAAACAATTCACCCCTCCACTTT. Full variable domain (missing parts from reference TRBV29-1 and TRBJ1-6): SAVISQKPSRDICQRGTSLTIQCQVDSQVTMMFWYRQQPGQSLTLIATANQGSEATYESGFVIDKFPISRPNLTFSTLTVSNMSPEDSSIYLCSVRQGNNSPLHFGNGTRLTVT.

The V call is TRBV4-2, the J call TRBJ1-1; 11 positions agree with TRBD1. The CDR3 extends over 16 amino acids. The germline V gene has CDR1 LGHNA and CDR2 YNFKEQ. Germline trimming cut 0 bases from V and 4 bases from J; bases unmatched to any gene: 4. The CDR3 is CASSQDSGTGGTEAFF. The CDR3 DNA is TGTGCCAGCAGCCAAGATTCCGGGACAGGGGGCACTGAAGCTTTCTTT.

V gene TRBV29-1 combines with J gene TRBJ1-4; D is possibly TRBD1 (5 bases). Germline CDR1 SQVTM, CDR2 ANQGSEA. V shed 0 bases and J shed 8 bases, with 7 bases lying between them. The CDR3 spans 12 residues. CDR3 bases: TGCAGCGTTGAAGAGGAGGGGGAAAAACTGTTTTTT. It is translated as CSVEEEGEKLFF.

The chain recombines TRBV5-4 with TRBJ1-5, with 7 bases that match TRBD1. The CDR3 is 15 amino acids. Germline trimming cut 0 bases from V and 10 bases from J; bases unmatched to any gene: 10. CDR1 is SGHNT and CDR2 is YYREEE in the germline V gene (reference sequence). The chain's CDR3 is CASSLDPGGNNPQHF. In DNA, the CDR3 is TGTGCCAGCAGCTTGGATCCAGGGGGAAATAATCCCCAGCATTTT.

This chain joins TRBV7-9 and TRBJ2-1, with TRBD1 identical over 7 bases. V gave up 5 bases and J gave up 4 bases; unmatched junction bases: 11. This CDR3 is built from 16 residues. Germline V CDR1 and CDR2: SEHNR, FQNEAQ (reference sequence). This chain's CDR3 is CASSPRQGQRYNEQFF. For the CDR3, the DNA is TGTGCCAGCAGCCCACGACAGGGCCAGCGGTACAATGAGCAGTTCTTC.

The CDR3 nucleotides are TGCAGCGTCGCAACGAGGGGAGGGAATGAAAAACTGTTTTTT. As protein: CSVATRGGNEKLFF. This chain uses TRBV29-1 with TRBJ1-4; the D gene is possibly TRBD1 (5 bases). The CDR3 extends over 14 amino acids. Germline loops: CDR1 SQVTM, CDR2 ANQGSEA. V was cut by 6 bases and J by 5 bases, with 16 bases left in between.

This chain connects TRBV4-3 to TRBJ2-4, with 14 bases identical to TRBD2. Germline CDR1 is LGHNA and CDR2 is YSLEER. With 1 base clipped from V and 1 base from J, the junction kept 9 bases outside the gene matches. The CDR3 runs to 20 residues. The CDR3 nucleotides read TGCGCCAGCAGCCAAGGACTAGCGGGGGGGTCCAAGGTGGCCAAAAACATTCAGTACTTC. Its protein is CASSQGLAGGSKVAKNIQYF.

The gene calls are TRBV2 and TRBJ1-4, with 7 bases that match TRBD1. There are 14 residues in the CDR3. Germline CDR1 SNHLY, CDR2 FYNNEI. The junction had 10 bases not matched to a gene; V was cut back by 10 bases and J by 5 bases. The DNA of the CDR3 is TGTGCCACTCGGACAGGCCGAGGGAATGAAAAACTGTTTTTT. Its protein is CATRTGRGNEKLFF.

A few counts support this clone. The genes are TRBV29-1 and TRBJ2-6, with no clear D. The germline CDR1 and CDR2 sequences are SQVTM and ANQGSEA. V was shortened by 5 bases and J by 0 bases, with 5 bases between the two germline ends. This CDR3 has 13 residues. CDR3: CSVSYSGANVLTF. The CDR3 region has the DNA TGCAGCGTTTCGTACTCTGGGGCCAACGTCCTGACTTTC.

This clone occurred a few times. This rearrangement joins TRBV5-1 to TRBJ1-5; no firm D call. Trimming removed 2 bases at V and 3 bases at J, with 6 bases between. Per germline, CDR1 SGHRS and CDR2 YFSETQ. This CDR3 region has 13 residues. CDR3 coding DNA: TGCGCCAGCAGCTTTTCTTCCAATCAGCCCCAGCATTTT. Translated, it gives CASSFSSNQPQHF.

This clone has more than one count but fewer than ten. Other DNA sequences from this sample encode an identical CDR3 as well. V usage is TRBV2 and J usage is TRBJ1-6; 7 positions match TRBD1. The junction had 5 bases not matched to a gene; V was cut back by 6 bases and J by 6 bases. This CDR3 has 14 amino acids. Germline values: CDR1 SNHLY, CDR2 FYNNEI. For the CDR3, the DNA is TGTGCCAGCAGGAGACAGGGAGCTAATTCACCCCTCCACTTT. Protein: CASRRQGANSPLHF.

This chain connects TRBV7-3 to TRBJ2-3; TRBD1 agrees at 7 bases. The CDR3 is 14 amino acids. V shed 6 bases, J shed 6 bases, and the junction held 9 bases outside the gene matches. Germline assignment: CDR1 SGHTA and CDR2 FQGTGA. CDR3 residues: CASRPTPQGDTQYF. CDR3 sequence (DNA): TGTGCCAGCAGGCCCACCCCACAGGGGGATACGCAGTATTTT.

The table lists this clone with a few counts. CDR3 in amino acids: CASRTGWGQETQYF. Written as DNA, the CDR3 is TGTGCCAGCAGGACAGGGTGGGGCCAAGAGACCCAGTACTTC. The chain is built from TRBV6-5 and TRBJ2-5; 7 nucleotides align to TRBD1. CDR1 and CDR2 (germline): MNHEY, SVGAGI. V lost 6 bases and J lost 1; bases outside the gene matches: 5. The CDR3 consists of 14 residues.

This CDR3 reads CASSFPSGGAADTQYF. As DNA, the CDR3 is TGCGCCAGCAGCTTCCCTAGCGGGGGGGCCGCAGATACGCAGTATTTT. The chain combines TRBV5-1 with TRBJ2-3, with 12 bases aligning to TRBD2. This CDR3 has 16 amino acids. The V gene's germline CDR1 is SGHRS and CDR2 YFSETQ. J gave up 4 bases and V 2 bases, and 5 bases lay outside the gene matches.

The chain links TRBV18 to TRBJ1-5, with 7 nucleotides matching TRBD1. CDR1 is KGHSH and CDR2 is LQKENI in the germline V gene. This CDR3 comprises 16 residues. The trim removed 6 bases at V and 5 bases at J, leaving 13 bases unmatched. Here the CDR3 reads CASSQTWDRGDQPQHF. DNA of the CDR3: TGTGCCAGCTCCCAAACTTGGGACAGAGGGGATCAGCCCCAGCATTTT.

This clone was found a few times. The J gene is TRBJ2-1, the V gene TRBV6-1; D gene unclear. V lost 4 bases and J 0 bases, leaving 10 bases between the germline ends. The CDR3 is made up of 15 amino acids. Germline V CDR1 and CDR2: MNHNS, SASEGT. The CDR3 DNA reads TGTGCCAGCAGTGTCTACCGCTACTCCTACAATGAGCAGTTCTTC. Residues: CASSVYRYSYNEQFF.

The rearrangement links TRBV4-3 to TRBJ2-2, with TRBD2 as a possible D gene (5 bases). Trimming shortened V by 3 bases and J by 3 bases, and 17 bases separated the two germline ends. The CDR3 loop spans 17 amino acids. CDR1 LGHNA and CDR2 YSLEER come from the germline V gene. CDR3 nucleotide sequence: TGCGCCAGCAGCCACCAGGAGGCGGCCGGCGACACCGGGGAGCTGTTTTTT. Amino acids: CASSHQEAAGDTGELFF.